This T cell receptor beta chain emerged from a study of neoadjuvant anti-PD-1 for oral cavity cancer. Study-wide context: Patients without progression got a fourth dose around day 43. Findings and limits, study-wide: Post-nivolumab, blood T cell clonality was significantly elevated in non-responders.

Stage II-IVA oral cavity squamous cell carcinoma was new and untreated by systemic or radiation therapy. Blood cells were analyzed directly, without culture or expansion. Clones were read by immunoSEQ multiplex PCR, and TCRdb kept only the in-frame ones, dropping some. The data contain over 80,000 clones, about 80% of them singletons. About this clone itself: What it binds is not known.

The material was PBMCs, obtained before nivolumab (anti-PD-1) treatment. The clonotype comes from a person between 40 and 85 years old with oral cavity squamous cell carcinoma.

The CDR3 spells CAISVGQGSTETQYF. CDR3 sequence (DNA): TGTGCCATCAGTGTGGGGCAGGGCTCAACGGAGACCCAGTACTTC. This sequence joins TRBV10-3 and TRBJ2-5; D might be TRBD1 (5 bases). CDR1 ENHRY and CDR2 SYGVKD come from the germline V gene. CDR3 size: 15 residues. The V gene lost 4 bases and the J gene lost 5 bases, with 17 bases spanning the gap.